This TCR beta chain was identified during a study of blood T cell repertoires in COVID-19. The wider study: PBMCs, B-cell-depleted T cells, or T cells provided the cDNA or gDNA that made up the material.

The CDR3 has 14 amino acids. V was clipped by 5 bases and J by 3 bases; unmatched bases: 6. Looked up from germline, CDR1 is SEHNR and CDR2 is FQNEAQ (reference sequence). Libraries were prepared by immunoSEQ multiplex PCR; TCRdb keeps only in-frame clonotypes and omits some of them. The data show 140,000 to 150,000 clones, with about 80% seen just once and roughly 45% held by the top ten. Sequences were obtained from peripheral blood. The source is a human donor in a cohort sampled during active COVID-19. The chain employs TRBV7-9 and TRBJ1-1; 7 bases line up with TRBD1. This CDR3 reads CASSPGTVDTEAFF. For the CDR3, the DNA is TGTGCCAGCAGCCCCGGGACAGTGGACACTGAAGCTTTCTTT.